A selection of T cell receptor beta chains follows, all from one sample in a study of T cell repertoires in ileal Crohn's disease. Assay: immunoSEQ multiplex PCR; the TCRdb copy retains only in-frame clones and omits some. The repertoire holds roughly 10,000 clones, with roughly 84% as singletons. Sequencing was done on a sample of ileal tissue. The source is an adult with Crohn's disease. CDR3s include the opening cysteine and the closing phenylalanine or tryptophan. Fields, in order: V gene, clone size, J gene, D gene, CDR3 protein, CDR3 DNA. The D gene is left open where the match is weak. Part of the rows lack a size; the others show once, few, many or a class for expanded clones.

>TRBV19|NA|TRBJ1-4|NA
CASSIDRDRAEKLFF
TGTGCCAGTAGTATAGATCGAGATAGGGCGGAAAAACTGTTTTTT
>TRBV4-2|NA|TRBJ1-1|NA
CASSQASLNTEAFF
TGTGCCAGCAGCCAAGCCAGCCTGAACACTGAAGCTTTCTTT
>TRBV27|NA|TRBJ2-5|NA
CASSLGYQETQYF
TGTGCCAGCAGTTTGGGGTACCAAGAGACCCAGTACTTC
>TRBV7-8|NA|TRBJ2-2|NA
CASSLPVGSGELFF
TGTGCCAGCAGCTTGCCTGTGGGGAGCGGGGAGCTGTTTTTT
>TRBV27|NA|TRBJ2-6|TRBD2
CASSFGGAGANVLTF
TGTGCCAGCAGTTTCGGGGGGGCTGGGGCCAACGTCCTGACTTTC
>TRBV11-2|NA|TRBJ2-4|NA
CASSPADAKNIQYF
TGTGCCAGCAGCCCCGCGGACGCCAAAAACATTCAGTACTTC
>TRBV5-1|NA|TRBJ2-1|NA
CASSVDAAGVNEQFF
TGCGCCAGCAGCGTGGACGCCGCAGGGGTCAATGAGCAGTTCTTC
>TRBV5-8|NA|TRBJ2-3|NA
CASSLGERGTDTQYF
TGTGCCAGCAGCTTGGGGGAGCGGGGCACAGATACGCAGTATTTT
>TRBV20-1|NA|TRBJ1-1|TRBD1
CSAYRGGQAFF
TGCAGTGCTTACAGGGGAGGACAAGCTTTCTTT
>TRBV6-5|NA|TRBJ2-3|NA
CASSYSSGNTQYF
TGTGCCAGCAGTTACTCGAGTGGAAATACGCAGTATTTT
>TRBV5-1|NA|TRBJ2-5|NA
CASSLDRRGTQYF
TGCGCCAGCAGCTTGGACAGGCGCGGGACCCAGTACTTC
>TRBV5-8|NA|TRBJ2-1|TRBD2
CASYSSGRNEQFF
TGTGCCAGCTACTCAAGCGGGAGGAATGAGCAGTTCTTC
>TRBV4-2|NA|TRBJ1-2|TRBD1
CASSPGQIYGYTF
TGTGCCAGCAGCCCGGGACAGATTTATGGCTACACCTTC
>TRBV7-2|once|TRBJ1-2|NA
CASSLGGRRGYTF
TGTGCCAGCAGCTTAGGGGGGCGCAGAGGCTACACCTTC
>TRBV6-6|NA|TRBJ2-1|NA
CASSYDREQFF
TGTGCCAGCAGTTACGACCGTGAGCAGTTCTTC
>TRBV19|NA|TRBJ1-2|TRBD1
CASSLGGTGYYGYTF
TGTGCCAGTAGTCTAGGAGGGACAGGATACTATGGCTACACCTTC
>TRBV5-1|NA|TRBJ2-7|TRBD1
CASSLGQGNYEQYF
TGCGCCAGCAGCTTGGGACAGGGGAACTACGAGCAGTACTTC
>TRBV5-6|NA|TRBJ1-3|NA
CASSLVPGTSGNTIYF
TGTGCCAGCAGCTTGGTTCCGGGTACCAGTGGAAACACCATATATTTT
>TRBV25-1|NA|TRBJ1-1|NA
CASSENRPNTEAFF
TGTGCCAGCAGTGAAAACAGACCGAACACTGAAGCTTTCTTT
>TRBV2|NA|TRBJ2-7|TRBD2
CASLGGNSYEQYF
TGTGCCAGCCTCGGGGGGAACAGTTACGAGCAGTACTTC
>TRBV14|NA|TRBJ2-2|NA
CASSQDITGELFF
TGTGCCAGCAGCCAAGATATCACCGGGGAGCTGTTTTTT
>TRBV5-1|NA|TRBJ2-3|TRBD2
CASSSIAGGRTDTQYF
TGCGCCAGCAGCTCGATAGCGGGAGGAAGAACAGATACGCAGTATTTT
>TRBV5-4|NA|TRBJ2-1|TRBD2
CASSFRLAGADEQFF
TGTGCCAGCAGCTTCCGACTAGCGGGAGCTGATGAGCAGTTCTTC
>TRBV27|NA|TRBJ2-2|TRBD2
CASSPGLRFFGELFF
TGTGCCAGCAGTCCGGGACTACGATTTTTCGGGGAGCTGTTTTTT
>TRBV6-1|medium-sized|TRBJ1-4|TRBD1
CASLKGTVNEKLFF
TGTGCCAGCCTTAAGGGGACAGTAAATGAAAAACTGTTTTTT
>TRBV5-6|NA|TRBJ1-5|TRBD1
CASSLKTGLNQPQHF
TGTGCCAGCAGCTTGAAGACAGGGTTGAATCAGCCCCAGCATTTT
>TRBV10-3|NA|TRBJ2-3|NA
CAISESHKGTQYF
TGTGCCATCAGTGAGTCGCATAAGGGTACGCAGTATTTT
>TRBV6-5|NA|TRBJ1-2|NA
CASSYERDGYTF
TGTGCCAGCAGTTACGAGAGGGATGGCTACACCTTC
>TRBV2|NA|TRBJ1-4|NA
CASSEGGAQGVKLFF
TGTGCCAGCAGTGAAGGTGGTGCCCAAGGGGTAAAACTGTTTTTT
>TRBV5-4|NA|TRBJ2-7|TRBD2
CASSNAGAASYEQYF
TGTGCCAGCAGCAACGCGGGAGCGGCATCCTACGAGCAGTACTTC
>TRBV30|NA|TRBJ1-1|NA
CAWNPLNTEAFF
TGTGCCTGGAATCCGCTAAACACTGAAGCTTTCTTT
>TRBV5-1|NA|TRBJ2-2|TRBD2
CASSLIARTSGRSTGELFF
TGCGCCAGCAGCCTCATAGCCAGGACTAGCGGGAGATCAACCGGGGAGCTGTTTTTT
>TRBV7-9|NA|TRBJ2-7|TRBD1
CASSLEGQGHF
TGTGCCAGCAGCTTAGAGGGACAGGGCCACTTC
>TRBV27|NA|TRBJ2-3|TRBD2
CASSAGVNGDTQYF
TGTGCCAGCAGTGCGGGAGTTAATGGAGATACGCAGTATTTT
>TRBV10-2|NA|TRBJ2-5|TRBD2
CASRWGGSFQETQYF
TGCGCCAGCAGATGGGGCGGGAGCTTCCAAGAGACCCAGTACTTC
>TRBV5-4|NA|TRBJ1-4|NA
CASSLAAGEKLFF
TGTGCCAGCAGCTTGGCCGCGGGTGAAAAACTGTTTTTT
>TRBV4-3|NA|TRBJ2-3|TRBD2
CASSQLAGRSDTQYF
TGCGCCAGCAGCCAACTAGCGGGACGGTCAGATACGCAGTATTTT
>TRBV29-1|NA|TRBJ1-1|NA
CSTKGEPMNTEAFF
TGCAGCACCAAAGGGGAACCAATGAACACTGAAGCTTTCTTT
>TRBV7-6|NA|TRBJ2-5|NA
CASSLVRTSKETQYF
TGTGCCAGCAGCTTAGTTAGGACAAGCAAAGAGACCCAGTACTTC
>TRBV6-1|NA|TRBJ1-4|TRBD1
CASSDPGTGKLFF
TGTGCCAGCAGTGATCCCGGGACAGGGAAACTGTTTTTT
>TRBV5-1|NA|TRBJ1-4|NA
CASSFGPGEKLFF
TGCGCCAGCAGCTTTGGCCCCGGGGAAAAACTGTTTTTT
>TRBV19|NA|TRBJ2-7|NA
CATSDGPGEQYF
TGTGCCACTTCGGACGGTCCGGGGGAGCAGTACTTC
>TRBV28|NA|TRBJ2-7|TRBD1
CASKRDRGSNEQYF
TGTGCCAGCAAAAGGGACAGGGGGTCCAACGAGCAGTACTTC
>TRBV5-1|NA|TRBJ1-4|NA
CASSPRGVGEKLFF
TGCGCCAGCAGCCCCCGGGGGGTCGGAGAAAAACTGTTTTTT
>TRBV5-1|NA|TRBJ2-3|NA
CASSPPLGTDTQYF
TGCGCCAGCAGCCCCCCGCTTGGCACAGATACGCAGTATTTT
>TRBV7-2|once|TRBJ1-1|TRBD1
CASSIGSTGDAPTEAFF
TGTGCCAGCAGCATAGGGTCGACAGGGGATGCCCCCACTGAAGCTTTCTTT
>TRBV5-1|NA|TRBJ2-2|TRBD2
CASSGTSGNTGELFF
TGCGCCAGCAGCGGGACTAGCGGTAACACCGGGGAGCTGTTTTTT
>TRBV27|NA|TRBJ1-2|NA
CASSFFGANGYTF
TGTGCCAGCAGTTTCTTTGGGGCTAATGGCTACACCTTC
>TRBV27|NA|TRBJ2-5|TRBD1
CASSEQGWETQYF
TGTGCCAGCAGTGAACAGGGGTGGGAGACCCAGTACTTC
>TRBV29-1|NA|TRBJ2-7|NA
CSVEASGGRDEQYF
TGCAGCGTTGAAGCCAGTGGGGGGCGGGACGAGCAGTACTTC
>TRBV29-1|NA|TRBJ2-3|TRBD2
CSVIPSGRGGTDTQYF
TGCAGCGTTATCCCTAGCGGGAGGGGAGGTACAGATACGCAGTATTTT
>TRBV18|NA|TRBJ2-7|NA
CASSLNLGSYEQYF
TGTGCCAGCTCTTTAAATCTGGGTTCCTACGAGCAGTACTTC
>TRBV18|NA|TRBJ2-7|NA
CASSPYRLSYEQYF
TGTGCCAGCTCACCATACAGGCTCTCCTACGAGCAGTACTTC
>TRBV30|NA|TRBJ2-2|NA
CAWRRGIANTGELFF
TGTGCCTGGAGGCGCGGGATCGCGAACACCGGGGAGCTGTTTTTT
>TRBV6-6|NA|TRBJ1-4|NA
CASSSGTGDRKLFF
TGTGCCAGCAGTTCCGGGACCGGAGACCGAAAACTGTTTTTT